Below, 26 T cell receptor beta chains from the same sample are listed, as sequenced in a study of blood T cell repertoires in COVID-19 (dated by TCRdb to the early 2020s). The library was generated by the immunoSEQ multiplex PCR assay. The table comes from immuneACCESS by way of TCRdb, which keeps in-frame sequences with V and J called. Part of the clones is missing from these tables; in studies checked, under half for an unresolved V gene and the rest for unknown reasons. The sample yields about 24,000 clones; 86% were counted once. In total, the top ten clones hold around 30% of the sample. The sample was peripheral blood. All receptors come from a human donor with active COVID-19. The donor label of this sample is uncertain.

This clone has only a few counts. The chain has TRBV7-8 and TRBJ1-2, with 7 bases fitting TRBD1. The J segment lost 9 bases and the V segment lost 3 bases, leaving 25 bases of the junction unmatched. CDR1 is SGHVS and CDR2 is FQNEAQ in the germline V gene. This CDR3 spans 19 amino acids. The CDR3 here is CASSFGFGQGDAPPNRYTF. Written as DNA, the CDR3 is TGTGCCAGCAGCTTCGGTTTTGGCCAGGGGGATGCCCCCCCCAATCGCTACACCTTC.

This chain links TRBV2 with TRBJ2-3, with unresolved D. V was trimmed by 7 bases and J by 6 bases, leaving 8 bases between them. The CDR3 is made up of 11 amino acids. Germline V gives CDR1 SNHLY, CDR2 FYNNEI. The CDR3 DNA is TGTGCCAGCACCCTAAGTGATACGCAGTATTTT. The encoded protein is CASTLSDTQYF.

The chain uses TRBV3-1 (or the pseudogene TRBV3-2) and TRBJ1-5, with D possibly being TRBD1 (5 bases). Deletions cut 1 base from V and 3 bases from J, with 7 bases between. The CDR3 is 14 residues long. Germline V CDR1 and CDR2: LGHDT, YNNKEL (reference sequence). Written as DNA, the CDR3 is TGTGCCAGCAGCCAAGCAGGGAACAATCAGCCCCAGCATTTT. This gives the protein CASSQAGNNQPQHF.

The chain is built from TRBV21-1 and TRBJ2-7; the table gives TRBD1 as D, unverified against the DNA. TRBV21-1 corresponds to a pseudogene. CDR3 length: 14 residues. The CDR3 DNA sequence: TGTGCCAGCCGTCAGGGGACAGGTTCCTACGAGCAGTACTTC. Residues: CASRQGTGSYEQYF.

The CDR3 is CASSPGGGGRETQYF. The DNA of the CDR3 is TGTGCCAGCAGCCCAGGAGGGGGGGGCCGCGAGACCCAGTACTTC. The rearrangement joins TRBV3-1 (or the pseudogene TRBV3-2) to TRBJ2-5; D may be TRBD2 (7 bases). Germline values: CDR1 LGHDT, CDR2 YNNKEL (reference sequence). The CDR3 has 15 amino acids. Trimming shortened V by 4 bases and J by 5 bases, and 17 bases separated the two germline ends.

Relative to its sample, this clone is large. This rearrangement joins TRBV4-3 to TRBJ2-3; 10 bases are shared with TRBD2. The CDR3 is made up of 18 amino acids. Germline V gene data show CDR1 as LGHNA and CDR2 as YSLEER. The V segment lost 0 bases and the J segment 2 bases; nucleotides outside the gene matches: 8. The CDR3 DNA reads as TGCGCCAGCAGCCAAGAGTGGGCTAGCGGGAGTTTCACAGATACGCAGTATTTT. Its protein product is CASSQEWASGSFTDTQYF.

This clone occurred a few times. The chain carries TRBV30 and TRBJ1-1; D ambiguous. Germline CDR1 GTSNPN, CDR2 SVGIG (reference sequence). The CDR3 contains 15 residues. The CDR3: CAVSYPGGSQTEAFF. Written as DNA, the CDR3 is TGTGCTGTCTCGTACCCGGGAGGATCGCAGACTGAAGCTTTCTTT.

The CDR3 coding sequence is TGTGCCAGCAGTCCCGCGGGAGATCCCTCCTACGAGCAGTACTTC. It codes for CASSPAGDPSYEQYF. The rearrangement links TRBV2 to TRBJ2-7, with 7 bases aligning to TRBD2. Trimming at V came to 5 bases and at J to 0 bases, leaving 7 bases not matched to a gene. Germline lookup yields CDR1 SNHLY and CDR2 FYNNEI. This CDR3 is built from 15 residues.

CDR3 DNA sequence: TGTGCCTTCGGCAGGGGTTATAATTCACCCCTCCACTTT. Protein: CAFGRGYNSPLHF. The chain joins TRBV30 to TRBJ1-6; perhaps TRBD1 as D (6 bases). Germline V CDR1 and CDR2: GTSNPN, SVGIG (reference sequence). The CDR3 runs 13 residues. V was clipped by 7 bases and J by 4 bases, with 11 bases between them. Based on the CDR3 plus reference TRBV30 and TRBJ1-6, the full variable domain is SQTIHQWPATLVQPVGSPLSLECTVEGTSNPNLYWYRQAAGRGLQLLFYSVGIGQISSEVPQNLSASRPQDRQFILSSKKLLLSDSGFYLCAFGRGYNSPLHFGNGTRLTVT.

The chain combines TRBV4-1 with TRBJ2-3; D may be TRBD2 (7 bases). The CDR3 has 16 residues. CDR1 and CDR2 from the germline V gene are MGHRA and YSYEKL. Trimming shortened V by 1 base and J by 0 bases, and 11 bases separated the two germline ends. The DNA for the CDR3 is TGCGCCAGCAGCCAAGTCGGGGGGCCTAGCACAGATACGCAGTATTTT. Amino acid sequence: CASSQVGGPSTDTQYF.

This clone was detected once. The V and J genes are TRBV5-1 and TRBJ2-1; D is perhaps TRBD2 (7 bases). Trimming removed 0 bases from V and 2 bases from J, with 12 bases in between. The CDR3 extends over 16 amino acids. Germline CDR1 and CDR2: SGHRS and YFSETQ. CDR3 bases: TGCGCCAGCAGCTTGGATCCGGGGGGCACCTACAATGAGCAGTTCTTC. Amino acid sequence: CASSLDPGGTYNEQFF.

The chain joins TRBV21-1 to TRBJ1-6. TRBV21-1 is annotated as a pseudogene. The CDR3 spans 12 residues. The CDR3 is CASSGGDSPLHF. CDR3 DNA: TGTGCCAGCAGCGGAGGGGATTCACCCCTCCACTTT.

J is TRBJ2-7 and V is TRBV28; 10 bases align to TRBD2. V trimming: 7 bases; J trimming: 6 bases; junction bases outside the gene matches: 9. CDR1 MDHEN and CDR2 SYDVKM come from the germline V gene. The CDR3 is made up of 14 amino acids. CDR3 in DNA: TGTGCCAGCAACCCCGGACTAGCGGTATCCGAGCAGTACTTC. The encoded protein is CASNPGLAVSEQYF.

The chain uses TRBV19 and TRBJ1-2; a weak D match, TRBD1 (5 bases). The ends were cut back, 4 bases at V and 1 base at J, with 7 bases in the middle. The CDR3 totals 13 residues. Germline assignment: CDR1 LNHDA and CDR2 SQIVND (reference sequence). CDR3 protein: CASSTTVNYGYTF. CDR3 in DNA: TGTGCCAGTAGTACGACAGTTAACTATGGCTACACCTTC.

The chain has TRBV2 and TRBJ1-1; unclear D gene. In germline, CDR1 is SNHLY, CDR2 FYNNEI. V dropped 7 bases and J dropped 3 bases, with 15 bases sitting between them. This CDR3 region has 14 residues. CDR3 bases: TGTGCCAGCACCCCCTCCGGTTCATACACTGAAGCTTTCTTT. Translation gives CASTPSGSYTEAFF.

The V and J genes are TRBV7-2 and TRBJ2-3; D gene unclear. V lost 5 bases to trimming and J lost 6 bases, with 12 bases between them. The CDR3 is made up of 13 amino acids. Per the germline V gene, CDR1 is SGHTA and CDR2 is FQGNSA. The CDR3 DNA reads TGTGCCAGCAGCGACGGTAGCCCGGATACGCAGTATTTT. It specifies CASSDGSPDTQYF.

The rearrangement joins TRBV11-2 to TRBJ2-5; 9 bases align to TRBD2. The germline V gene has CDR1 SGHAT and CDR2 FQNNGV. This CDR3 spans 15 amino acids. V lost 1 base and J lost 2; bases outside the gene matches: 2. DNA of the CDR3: TGTGCCAGCAGCTTAGGGGCGGGAGGGCAAGAGACCCAGTACTTC. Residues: CASSLGAGGQETQYF.

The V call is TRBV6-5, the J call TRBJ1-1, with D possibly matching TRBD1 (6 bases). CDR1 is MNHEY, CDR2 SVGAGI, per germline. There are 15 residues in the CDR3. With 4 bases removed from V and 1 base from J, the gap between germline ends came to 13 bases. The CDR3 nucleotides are TGTGCCAGCAGTTCAGGACAGACTCGGAACACTGAAGCTTTCTTT. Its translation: CASSSGQTRNTEAFF.

CDR3 bases: TGTGCCAGCAGCCTACAGGGGACTAGCACAGATACGCAGTATTTT. Translated: CASSLQGTSTDTQYF. This chain uses TRBV27 with TRBJ2-3; TRBD1 is a possible D gene (7 bases). This CDR3 has 15 residues. CDR1 and CDR2 (germline): MNHEY, SMNVEV (reference sequence). Between the trimmed V and J ends, which lost 6 bases and 0 bases, there was a span of 13 bases.

CDR3 bases: TGTGCCAGCAGTAAGGACAGGCTCGTTGGAAAACTGTTTTTT. Amino acids: CASSKDRLVGKLFF. The chain couples TRBV2 to TRBJ1-4; 7 nucleotides match TRBD1. The CDR3 extends over 14 amino acids. V lost 5 bases and J lost 10; bases outside the gene matches: 10. Germline V gene sequence: CDR1 SNHLY, CDR2 FYNNEI.

The CDR3 sequence is CASSVPGLAGGFTDTQYF. The CDR3 coding sequence is TGTGCCAGCAGCGTTCCGGGACTAGCGGGGGGATTCACAGATACGCAGTATTTT. The V and J genes are TRBV5-4 and TRBJ2-3, with TRBD2 matching over 15 bases. Unmatched junction bases numbered 8, after V lost 4 bases and J lost 2 bases. This CDR3 is 18 amino acids long. Germline assignment: CDR1 SGHNT and CDR2 YYREEE (reference sequence).

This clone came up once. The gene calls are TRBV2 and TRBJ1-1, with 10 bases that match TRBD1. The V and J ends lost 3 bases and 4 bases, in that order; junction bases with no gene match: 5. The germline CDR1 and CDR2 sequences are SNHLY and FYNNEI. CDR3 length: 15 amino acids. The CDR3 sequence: CASSDSRTGGTEAFF. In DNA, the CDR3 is TGTGCCAGCAGTGACTCCAGGACAGGGGGCACTGAAGCTTTCTTT. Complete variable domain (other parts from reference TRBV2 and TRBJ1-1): EPEVTQTPSHQVTQMGQEVILRCVPISNHLYFYWYRQILGQKVEFLVSFYNNEISEKSEIFDDQFSVERPDGSNFTLKIRSTKLEDSAMYFCASSDSRTGGTEAFFGQGTRLTVV.

In DNA form, the CDR3 reads TGTGCCAGCAGCCTCGGGACTAGCGGGAGCACAGATACGCAGTATTTT. Translation: CASSLGTSGSTDTQYF. The chain links TRBV9 to TRBJ2-3, with TRBD2 matching 12 bases. The CDR3 is 16 residues long. CDR1 is SGDLS and CDR2 is YYNGEE in the germline V gene. J gave up 0 bases and V 4 bases, and 3 bases lay outside the gene matches.

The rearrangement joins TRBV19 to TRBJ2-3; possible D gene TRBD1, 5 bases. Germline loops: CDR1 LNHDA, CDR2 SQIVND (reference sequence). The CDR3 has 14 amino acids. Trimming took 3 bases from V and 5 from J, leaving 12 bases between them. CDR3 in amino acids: CASSIQGRGDTQYF. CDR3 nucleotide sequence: TGTGCCAGTAGTATCCAGGGAAGAGGAGATACGCAGTATTTT.

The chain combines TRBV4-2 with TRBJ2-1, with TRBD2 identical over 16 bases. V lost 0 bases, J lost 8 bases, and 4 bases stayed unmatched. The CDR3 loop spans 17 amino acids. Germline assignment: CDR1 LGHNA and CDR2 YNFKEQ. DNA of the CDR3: TGTGCCAGCAGCCAAGAGGCGGGACTAGCGGGAGGGTATGAGCAGTTCTTC. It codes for CASSQEAGLAGGYEQFF.

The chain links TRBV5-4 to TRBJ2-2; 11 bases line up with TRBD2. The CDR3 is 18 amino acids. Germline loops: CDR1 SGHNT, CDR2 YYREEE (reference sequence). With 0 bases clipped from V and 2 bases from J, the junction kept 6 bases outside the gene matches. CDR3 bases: TGTGCCAGCAGCTTGGCCAGGGGACTAGCGGCAAACACCGGGGAGCTGTTTTTT. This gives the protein CASSLARGLAANTGELFF.